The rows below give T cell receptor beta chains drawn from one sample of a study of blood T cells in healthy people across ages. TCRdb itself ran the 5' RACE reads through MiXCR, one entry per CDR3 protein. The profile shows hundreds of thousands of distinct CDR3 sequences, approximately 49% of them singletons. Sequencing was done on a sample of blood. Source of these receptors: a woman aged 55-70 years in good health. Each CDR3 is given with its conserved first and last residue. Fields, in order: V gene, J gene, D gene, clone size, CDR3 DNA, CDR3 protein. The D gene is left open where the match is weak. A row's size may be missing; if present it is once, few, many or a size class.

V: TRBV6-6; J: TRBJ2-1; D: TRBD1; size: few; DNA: TGTGCCAGCGCTCGGACAGGGGGTGGGAATGAGCAGTTCTTC; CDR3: CASARTGGGNEQFF
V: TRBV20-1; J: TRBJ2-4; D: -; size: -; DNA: TGCAGTGCTAGAGATGGAGCGATGGTTGTAGCCAAAAACATTCAGTACTTC; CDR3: CSARDGAMVVAKNIQYF
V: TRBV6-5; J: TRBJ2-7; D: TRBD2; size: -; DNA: TGTGCCAGCAGTTACGCCCGGACTAGTAGCGAGCAGTACTTC; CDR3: CASSYARTSSEQYF
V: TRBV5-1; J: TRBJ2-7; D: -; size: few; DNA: TGCGCCAGCAGCTTGTCGGGAGAATCCCCCTACGAGCAGTACTTC; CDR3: CASSLSGESPYEQYF
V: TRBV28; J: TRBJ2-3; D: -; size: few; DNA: TGTGCCAGCGCCGCTAAGGCCGCTAGCACAGATACGCAGTATTTT; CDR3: CASAAKAASTDTQYF
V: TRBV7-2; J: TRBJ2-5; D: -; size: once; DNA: TGTGCCAGCAGCAGCCCAGGGGGGGTTCGCCAAGAGACCCAGTACTTC; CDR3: CASSSPGGVRQETQYF
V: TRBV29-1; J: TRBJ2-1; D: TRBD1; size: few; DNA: TGCAGCGTAACCGGGACAGGGAGTGAGCAGTTCTTC; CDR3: CSVTGTGSEQFF
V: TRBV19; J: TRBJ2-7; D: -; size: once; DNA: TGTGCCAGTAGTATGGCCGGGGCGAGCGGTAATGAGCAGTACTTC; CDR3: CASSMAGASGNEQYF
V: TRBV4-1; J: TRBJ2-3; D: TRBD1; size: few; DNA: TGCGCCAGCAGCCAACTAGCCGGGACAGGGGGCACAGATACGCAGTATTTT; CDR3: CASSQLAGTGGTDTQYF
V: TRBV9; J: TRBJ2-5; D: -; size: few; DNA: TGTGCCAGCACTCGGTCGGGACGGATGCAAGAGACCCAGTACTTC; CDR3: CASTRSGRMQETQYF
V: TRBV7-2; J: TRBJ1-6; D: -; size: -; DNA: TGTGCCAGCAGCCCGGACGGGGGAGGTTCACCCCTCCACTTT; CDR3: CASSPDGGGSPLHF
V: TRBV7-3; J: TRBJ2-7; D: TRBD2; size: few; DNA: TGTGCCAGCAGCTCCCGGTTAGCGGGAGTCCCCGAGCAGTACTTC; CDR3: CASSSRLAGVPEQYF
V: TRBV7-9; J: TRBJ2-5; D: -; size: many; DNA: TGTGCCAGCAGCTCCCTGGGAGAGACCCAGTACTTC; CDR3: CASSSLGETQYF
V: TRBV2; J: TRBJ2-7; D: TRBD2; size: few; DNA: TGTGCCAGCAGCCGAGCGGGAGGCACATCCTTCGAGCAGTACTTC; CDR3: CASSRAGGTSFEQYF
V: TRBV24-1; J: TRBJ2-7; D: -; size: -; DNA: TGTGCCACCAGTGATGCCTCTTCCTACGAGCAGTACTTC; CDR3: CATSDASSYEQYF
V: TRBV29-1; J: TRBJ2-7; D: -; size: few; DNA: TGCAGCGTTGAAAATACAGGAAACTCCTACGAGCAGTACTTC; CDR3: CSVENTGNSYEQYF
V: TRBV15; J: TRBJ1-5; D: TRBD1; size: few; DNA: TGTGCCACCAGCGTGGACAGGAGTCAGCCCCAGCATTTT; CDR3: CATSVDRSQPQHF
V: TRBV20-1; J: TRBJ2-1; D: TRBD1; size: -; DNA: TGCAGTGCTCCCAGGACAGGAACCTACAATGAGCAGTTCTTC; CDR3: CSAPRTGTYNEQFF
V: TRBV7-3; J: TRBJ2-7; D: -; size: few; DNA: TGTGCCAGCAGCTCCAACGGGGCGTACGAGCAGTACTTC; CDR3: CASSSNGAYEQYF
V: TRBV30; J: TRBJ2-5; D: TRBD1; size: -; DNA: TGTGCCTGGAGGACAGGGGTAGGGAGACAAGAGACCCAGTACTTC; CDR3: CAWRTGVGRQETQYF
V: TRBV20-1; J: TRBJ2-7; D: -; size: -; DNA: TGCAGTGCTAGACAGAACTCCTACGAGCGGTACTTC; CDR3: CSARQNSYERYF
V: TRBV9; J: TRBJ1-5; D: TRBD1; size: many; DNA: TGTGCCAGCAGCGTAGAGCCGACAGGGGGACAGCCCCAGCATTTT; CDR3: CASSVEPTGGQPQHF
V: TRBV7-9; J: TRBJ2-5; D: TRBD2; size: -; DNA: TGTGCCAGCAGCACACCGGGACTAGCGGGAGAACCCGAGACCCAGTACTTC; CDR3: CASSTPGLAGEPETQYF
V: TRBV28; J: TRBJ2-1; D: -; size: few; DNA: TGTGCCAGCAGCCTGGGACCGCAGTTCTTC; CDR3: CASSLGPQFF
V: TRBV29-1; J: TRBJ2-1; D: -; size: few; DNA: TGCAGCGTTGAAGTAGACAGATCGTACAATGAGCAGTTCTTC; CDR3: CSVEVDRSYNEQFF
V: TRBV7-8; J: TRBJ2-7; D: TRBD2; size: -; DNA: TGTGCCAGCAGCTTAGTTACCAGCGGGAGGCTCTACGAGCAGTACTTC; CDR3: CASSLVTSGRLYEQYF
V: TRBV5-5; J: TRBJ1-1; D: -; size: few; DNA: TGTGCCAGCAGCTGGATGACATCCATGAACACTGAAGCTTTCTTT; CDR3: CASSWMTSMNTEAFF
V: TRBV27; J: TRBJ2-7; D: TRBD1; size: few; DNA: TGTGCCAGCAGTCACCGGGGGACAGGGACATCCTACGAGCAGTACTTC; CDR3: CASSHRGTGTSYEQYF
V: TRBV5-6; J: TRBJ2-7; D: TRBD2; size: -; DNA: TGTGCCAGCAGGACGACTAGCGGGAGGTTGTACGAGCAGTACTTC; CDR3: CASRTTSGRLYEQYF
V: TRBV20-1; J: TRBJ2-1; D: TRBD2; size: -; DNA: TGCAGTGCTACGAAGTTAACTAGCGGGAGAGGGTTGGATGAGCAGTTCTTC; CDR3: CSATKLTSGRGLDEQFF
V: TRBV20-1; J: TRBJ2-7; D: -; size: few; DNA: TGCAGTGCTCATGGGTCCGTCCACTCCGAGCAGTACTTC; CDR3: CSAHGSVHSEQYF
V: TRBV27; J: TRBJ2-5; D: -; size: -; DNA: TGTGCCAGCAGTTCCCATGGATACGAGACCCAGTACTTC; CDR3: CASSSHGYETQYF
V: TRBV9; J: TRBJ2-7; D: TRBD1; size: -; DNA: TGTGCCAGCAGCGTTCAGGGGGCGAAGGACAATGAGCAGTACTTC; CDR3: CASSVQGAKDNEQYF
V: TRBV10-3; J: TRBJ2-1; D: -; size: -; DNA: TGTGCCATCAGTGAGTCGGAGGCCAATGAGCAGTTCTTC; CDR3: CAISESEANEQFF
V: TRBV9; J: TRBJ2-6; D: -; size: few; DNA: TGTGCCAGCGCGCCGCCCCCTGGGGCCAACGTCCTGACTTTC; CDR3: CASAPPPGANVLTF
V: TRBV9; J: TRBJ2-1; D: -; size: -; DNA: TGTGCCAGCAGCGTATCCCTCTTGCTAGGTGAGCAGTTCTTC; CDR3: CASSVSLLLGEQFF
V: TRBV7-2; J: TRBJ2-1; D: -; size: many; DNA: TGTGCCAGCAGCCTCCGGGACGCCTTATCCAGGCAGTTCTTC; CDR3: CASSLRDALSRQFF
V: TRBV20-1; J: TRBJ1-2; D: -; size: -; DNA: TGCAGTGCTAGAGACTCGCGGCTCTATGGCTACACCTTC; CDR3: CSARDSRLYGYTF
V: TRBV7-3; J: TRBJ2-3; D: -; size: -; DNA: TGTGCCAGCAGCTTAAAAGGACCACAGACCTACACAGATACGCAGTATTTT; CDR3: CASSLKGPQTYTDTQYF
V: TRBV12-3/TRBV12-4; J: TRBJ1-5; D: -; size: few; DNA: TGTGCCAGCAGCAATACAGGGACCAACCAGCCCCAGCATTTT; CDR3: CASSNTGTNQPQHF
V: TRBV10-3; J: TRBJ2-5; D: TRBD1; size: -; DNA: TGTGCCATCAGGGACAGGGGGCGAGAGGAGACCCAGTACTTC; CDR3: CAIRDRGREETQYF
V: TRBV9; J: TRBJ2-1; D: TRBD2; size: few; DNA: TGTGCCAGCAGCGTAGAGGTGACTAGCGGGAGACATGGTTCCTACAATGAGCAGTTCTTC; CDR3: CASSVEVTSGRHGSYNEQFF
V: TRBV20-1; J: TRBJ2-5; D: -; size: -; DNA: TGCAGTGCCAGCCGTGGCAGGACAGAGACCCAGTACTTC; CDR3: CSASRGRTETQYF
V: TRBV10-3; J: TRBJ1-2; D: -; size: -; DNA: TGTGCCATCAGTGAGGCCAGCCCCTATGGCTACACCTTC; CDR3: CAISEASPYGYTF
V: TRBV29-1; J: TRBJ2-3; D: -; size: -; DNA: TGCAGCGTTGAACGCGGAGGCGATACGCAGTATTTT; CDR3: CSVERGGDTQYF
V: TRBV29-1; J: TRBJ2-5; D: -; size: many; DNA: TGCAGCGTTGATCGGACGGAGACGGAGACCCAGTACTTC; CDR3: CSVDRTETETQYF
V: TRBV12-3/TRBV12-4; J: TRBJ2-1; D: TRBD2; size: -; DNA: TGTGCCAGCAGTTTTGTAGGGACTAGCGGGCGACTCCAGCAGTTCTTC; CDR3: CASSFVGTSGRLQQFF
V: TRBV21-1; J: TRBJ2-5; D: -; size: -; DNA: TGTGCCAGCAGCCCCAATCTGCCGTCCAGGGAAGATCTGGGAGAGACCCAGTACTTC; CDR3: CASSPNLPSREDLGETQYF
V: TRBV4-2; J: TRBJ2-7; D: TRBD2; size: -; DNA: TGTGTCAGCAGCCTCCGCCCAACTAGCGAACACGAGCAGTACTTC; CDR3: CVSSLRPTSEHEQYF
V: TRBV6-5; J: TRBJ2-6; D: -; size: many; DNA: TGTGCCAGCAGTGAACAGGGATCCGGGGCCAACGTCCTGACTTTC; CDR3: CASSEQGSGANVLTF